This T cell receptor beta chain was recovered during a study of OX40 agonist ivuxolimab in advanced cancers. This clone is termed medium-sized. This CDR3 region has 13 residues. Trimming removed 1 base from V and 5 bases from J, with 8 bases in between. Per germline, CDR1 SGHTA and CDR2 FQGNSA. Some clones are missing from TCRdb's copy, which holds only in-frame ones; the method was immunoSEQ multiplex PCR. This table holds tens of thousands of clones, around 80% found once. The sequence derives from an adult with an advanced solid tumor such as melanoma, head and neck, liver or kidney cancer. The chain carries TRBV7-2 and TRBJ2-5; D is undetermined. The source material was CD4+ or CD8+ T cells sorted from blood, sampled in a trial of the OX40 agonist ivuxolimab. CDR3: CASSLVIRETQYF. CDR3 sequence (DNA): TGTGCCAGCAGCTTAGTCATTCGGGAGACCCAGTACTTC.